The 21 T cell receptor beta chains below were found in one sample sequenced in a study of tumor-infiltrating lymphocytes in primary liver carcinoma. Co-extraction of RNA and DNA was performed on about 19-33 mg of unsorted bulk tissue. Total RNA (about 500 ng) served as template for TCR beta cDNA synthesis primed by a constant-region primer. Employing slightly modified ARM-PCR, three nested multiplex PCR rounds were run, and these gave rise to the TCR beta libraries. TRBV1-TRBV30 forward primers and a C-beta reverse primer were used in the first two PCR rounds, which each ran for about 11 cycles. TCRdb redid the calling of the multiplex PCR reads with MiXCR, one entry per CDR3 protein. The sample has about 43,000 distinct CDR3 sequences, around 70% seen once. The source material was liver tumor tissue from sampling region 2. Subset reported: tumor region T2, inferior pole. The receptor set was obtained from a man aged 35-49 years with primary liver carcinoma and hepatitis B virus infection.

Concerning this clonotype: The junction departs from the called germline gene at one end, perhaps through a read error. The rearrangement links TRBV18 to TRBJ1-1; 8 bases match TRBD1. Germline V gene data show CDR1 as KGHSH and CDR2 as LQKENI. CDR3 size: 13 residues. Here the CDR3 reads CDSSPGQDTEAFF. DNA of the CDR3: TGTGACAGCTCACCGGGACAGGACACTGAAGCTTTCTTT.

In regard to this clonotype: Since a much larger clone is just one base distant, this may be a read error. This chain joins TRBV28 and TRBJ1-1; D is uncertain. The CDR3 covers 12 residues. Germline V gives CDR1 MDHEN, CDR2 SYDVKM. CDR3 residues: CASRTENTGAFF. Written as DNA, the CDR3 is TGTGCCAGCAGGACTGAGAACACTGGAGCTTTCTTT.

On this clonotype: It is unclear where the CDR3 begins or ends on the DNA, so no DNA is shown, and the CDR3 is as TCRdb lists it. The chain has TRBV29-1 and TRBJ1-5; no DNA check was done on the table's D call, TRBD1. Per germline, CDR1 SQVTM and CDR2 ANQGSEA. The CDR3 contains 12 residues when both ends are counted. CDR3 region: CSVGQGNQPHHF.

As for this clonotype: One end of the junction does not line up with germline, which may come from a read error. The gene calls are TRBV7-9 and TRBJ2-5; TRBD1 matches at 8 bases. CDR1 is SEHNR and CDR2 is FQNEAQ in the germline V gene (reference sequence). The CDR3 loop spans 13 amino acids. The CDR3 nucleotides read TGTGTCAGCAGCCGTGGACAGGGAGAGACTCAGTACTTC. As protein: CVSSRGQGETQYF. Full variable domain (missing parts from reference TRBV7-9 and TRBJ2-5): DTGVSQNPRHKITKRGQNVTFRCDPISEHNRLYWYRQTLGQGPEFLTYFQNEAQLEKSRLLSDRFSAERPKGSFSTLEIQRTEQGDSAMYLCVSSRGQGETQYFGPGTRLLVL.

As for this clonotype: The junction shows a germline mismatch at one end, possibly a read error. The gene calls are TRBV5-4 and TRBJ2-7; D is tentatively TRBD1 or TRBD2 (6 bases each). The CDR3 has 13 amino acids. Looked up from germline, CDR1 is SGHNT and CDR2 is YYREEE (reference sequence). The DNA of the CDR3 is TGTACCAGCAGTTTGGAAAGGAGGGGGGAGCAGTACTTC. It encodes CTSSLERRGEQYF.

This clonotype was detected only a few times. At one end, the junction sequence differs from germline, possibly due to a read error. J is TRBJ2-1 and V is TRBV12-3 or TRBV12-4; D is perhaps TRBD2 (5 bases). The CDR3 sequence is 19 residues long. CDR3 in DNA: TGTGCCAGCAGTTTAGAAGCTGGCGGGTCGCAGCCCTCCCACAATGAGCAGTTCTTC. Translated: CASSLEAGGSQPSHNEQFF.

Turning to this clonotype: Lacking the conserved final phenylalanine or tryptophan, this CDR3 likely reflects a read error. This chain connects TRBV11-2 to TRBJ2-7; D might be TRBD1 (5 bases). This CDR3 is 14 amino acids long. Germline CDR1 reads SGHAT; CDR2 reads FQNNGV. The CDR3 bases are TGTGCCAACAGCTCTAACAGGAACTCCTACAAGCAGTACTCC. It codes for CANSSNRNSYKQYS.

Remarks on this clonotype: A junction end diverges from the germline sequence, so it may reflect a read error. This chain links TRBV29-1 with TRBJ1-5; the D gene is possibly TRBD1 (6 bases). This CDR3 region has 13 residues. Per the germline V gene, CDR1 is SQVTM and CDR2 is ANQGSEA. This chain's CDR3 is CGVEGGANQPQHF. The DNA for the CDR3 is TGCGGCGTCGAAGGGGGAGCGAATCAGCCCCAGCATTTT.

In this sample, this clonotype turned up a few times. The CDR3 end shows no conserved phenylalanine or tryptophan, and so a read error is likely. The chain uses TRBV7-6 and TRBJ1-3, with unresolved D. Trimming removed 1 base at V and 0 bases at J, with 4 bases between. The germline gives CDR1 SGHVS, CDR2 FNYEAQ. The CDR3 is made up of 14 amino acids. Written as DNA, the CDR3 is TGTGCCAGCAGCTTAGACATCTCTGGAAACACCATATATTCT. This encodes CASSLDISGNTIYS.

About this clonotype itself: Germline is not matched at one junction end, which may reflect a read error. The chain has TRBV29-1 and TRBJ2-5, with D hard to call. The CDR3 consists of 14 residues. The germline V gene encodes CDR1 SQVTM and CDR2 ANQGSEA. CDR3 loop: CSVEFPAAQEAQYF. The CDR3 nucleotides are TGCAGCGTTGAATTCCCAGCCGCCCAAGAGGCCCAGTACTTT.

This chain connects TRBV7-8 to TRBJ2-3; 10 bases align to TRBD2. Germline CDR1 SGHVS, CDR2 FQNEAQ. The CDR3 loop spans 16 amino acids. Trimming cost V 8 bases and J 3 bases; bases outside gene matches: 11. The CDR3 here is CASGCGLADDTDTQYF. The CDR3 DNA reads as TGTGCCAGCGGCTGCGGACTAGCGGACGATACAGATACGCAGTATTTT.

As to this clonotype: At one of its ends the junction is not consistent with the germline gene, which may arise from a read error. The CDR3 here is CSSSPTSGTDTHYF. The CDR3 DNA is TGCTCCAGCAGCCCGACTAGCGGGACAGATACGCACTATTTT. V gene TRBV4-3 combines with J gene TRBJ2-3, with TRBD2 matching 11 bases. Germline V gene sequence: CDR1 LGHNA, CDR2 YSLEER. The CDR3 has 14 residues.

This clonotype was counted many times. The junction departs from the called germline gene at one end, perhaps through a read error. The V gene is TRBV19, the J gene TRBJ1-5, with D uncertain. There are 13 residues in the CDR3. Germline assignment: CDR1 LNHDA and CDR2 SQIVND (reference sequence). This CDR3 is CVSSEAANQPQHF. In DNA, the CDR3 is TGTGTCAGTAGTGAGGCAGCTAATCAGCCCCAGCATTTT.

This clonotype occurred many times. Just one base apart from a much larger clone, this may be a read error. This rearrangement joins TRBV4-1 to TRBJ1-5; D is undetermined. Trimming cost V 6 bases and J 1 base, with 13 bases left between them. CDR3 length: 15 residues. Germline-derived CDR1 and CDR2 are MGHRA and YSYEKL. CDR3 sequence reads: CASSPIERSNQPQHF. The CDR3 DNA is TGCGCCAGCAGTCCCATAGAGAGGAGCAATCAGCCCCAGCATTTT.

As to this clonotype: This likely comes from a read error, as the CDR3 has no conserved phenylalanine or tryptophan at its end. No DNA is shown, since the ends of the CDR3 on it are uncertain; the CDR3 is the one TCRdb lists. The J gene is TRBJ2-1, the V gene TRBV11-3. Both ends counted, the CDR3 spans 12 residues. CDR1 and CDR2 from the germline V gene are SGHNT and YENEEA. The CDR3 loop reads CASSLNANELFS.

Note on this clonotype: One end of the junction does not line up with germline, which may come from a read error. V is TRBV29-1 and J is TRBJ2-7; 8 nucleotides align to TRBD2. This CDR3 is 13 amino acids long. Per the germline V gene, CDR1 is SQVTM and CDR2 is ANQGSEA. CDR3 DNA sequence: TGCAGTGTCGGGGGGGTGTCGACCTACGTGCAGTACTTC. Its translation: CSVGGVSTYVQYF.

With regard to this clonotype: Without the conserved terminal phenylalanine or tryptophan, this CDR3 likely stems from a read error. V gene TRBV6-5 combines with J gene TRBJ2-7; TRBD2 might be the D (6 bases). The V end lost 7 bases, the J end lost 3 bases, and 13 bases lay between the germline ends. The CDR3 length is 13 residues. CDR1 and CDR2 from the germline V gene are MNHEY and SVGAGI. The CDR3 region is CASNRQGGYEQYL. CDR3 coding DNA: TGTGCCAGCAATCGGCAGGGAGGCTACGAGCAGTACCTC.

For this clonotype: Germline and junction disagree at one end, which may indicate a read error. The chain uses TRBV30 and TRBJ2-7, with 7 bases that match TRBD1. This CDR3 is built from 13 residues. Per the germline V gene, CDR1 is GTSNPN and CDR2 is SVGIG (reference sequence). The DNA of the CDR3 is TGTGCCTCCCCGGGACAGCCCCCTTACGAGCATTACTTC. Translated, it gives CASPGQPPYEHYF.

The V call is TRBV29-1, the J call TRBJ2-5; weak D call: TRBD2 (6 bases). CDR3 length: 15 amino acids. Germline CDR1 is SQVTM and CDR2 is ANQGSEA. The germline V and J ends were trimmed by 4 bases and 8 bases, with 23 bases remaining between them. The CDR3: CSVAPLVGTGDTQYF. The CDR3 coding sequence is TGCAGCGTTGCCCCTCTTGTAGGAACGGGAGATACCCAGTACTTC.

Comment on this clonotype: The conserved closing phenylalanine or tryptophan is absent in this CDR3, likely reflecting a read error. The CDR3 DNA is TGTGCCAGCAGTATGACAGCGGGAAATGAGCCCCAGCATTCT. Translated: CASSMTAGNEPQHS. The J gene is TRBJ1-5, the V gene TRBV7-8; TRBD1 is a possible D gene (5 bases). This CDR3 contains 14 residues. V was trimmed by 6 bases and J by 8 bases, leaving 17 bases between them. Germline V gene lookup returns CDR1 SGHVS and CDR2 FQNEAQ.

Points on this clonotype: Sequence at one end of the junction differs from germline and may be a read error. The chain uses TRBV6-2 or TRBV6-3 and TRBJ1-1, with 7 bases lining up with TRBD1. CDR1 is MNHEY, CDR2 SVGEGT, per germline. The CDR3 length is 14 residues. This CDR3 is CVSSWIGGNTEAFF. For the CDR3, the DNA is TGTGTCAGCAGTTGGATAGGGGGCAACACTGAAGCTTTCTTT.